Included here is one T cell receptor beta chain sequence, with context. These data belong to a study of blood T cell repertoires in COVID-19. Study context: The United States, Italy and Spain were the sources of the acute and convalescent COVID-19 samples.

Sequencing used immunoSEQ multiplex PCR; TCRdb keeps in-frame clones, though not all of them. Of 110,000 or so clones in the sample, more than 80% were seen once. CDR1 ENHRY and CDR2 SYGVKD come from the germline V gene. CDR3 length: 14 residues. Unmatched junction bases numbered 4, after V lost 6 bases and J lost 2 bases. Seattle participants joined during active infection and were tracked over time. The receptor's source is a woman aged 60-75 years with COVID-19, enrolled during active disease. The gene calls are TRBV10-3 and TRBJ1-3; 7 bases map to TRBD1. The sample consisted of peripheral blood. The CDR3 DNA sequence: TGTGCCATCAGCGGGGACAGCCCTGGAAACACCATATATTTT. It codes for CAISGDSPGNTIYF.